A selection of T cell receptor beta chains follows, all from one sample in a study of blood T cell repertoires in COVID-19. Libraries were prepared by immunoSEQ multiplex PCR; TCRdb keeps only in-frame clonotypes and omits some of them. The table records about 230,000 clones, approximately 84% of them present only once. Sequencing was carried out using peripheral blood. The receptors were gathered from a man between 45 and 60 years old with COVID-19, enrolled during active disease. CDR3s include the opening cysteine and the closing phenylalanine or tryptophan. The order of the fields is V gene, J gene, CDR3 protein.

V gene: TRBV6-6
J gene: TRBJ1-5
CDR3 protein: CASSLDSQPQHF

V gene: TRBV28
J gene: TRBJ2-2
CDR3 protein: CASSLRLAGGTGELFF

V gene: TRBV2
J gene: TRBJ2-7
CDR3 protein: CASRRGGLSYEQYF

V gene: TRBV6-5
J gene: TRBJ2-1
CDR3 protein: CASIPRGKSYNEQFF

V gene: TRBV10-2
J gene: TRBJ1-5
CDR3 protein: CASSEGRGQRRQPQHF

V gene: TRBV5-1
J gene: TRBJ2-7
CDR3 protein: CASSLISAGEQYF

V gene: TRBV5-6
J gene: TRBJ1-2
CDR3 protein: CASRLTGGALGGYTF

V gene: TRBV2
J gene: TRBJ1-6
CDR3 protein: CASRTGGTLYNSPLHF

V gene: TRBV28
J gene: TRBJ1-6
CDR3 protein: CASRPGQRSPLHF

V gene: TRBV4-1
J gene: TRBJ2-7
CDR3 protein: CASSQPGQGAREQYF

V gene: TRBV30
J gene: TRBJ2-5
CDR3 protein: CAWSTRTGGGETQYF

V gene: TRBV15
J gene: TRBJ1-1
CDR3 protein: CATSRDHLNTEAFF

V gene: TRBV5-6
J gene: TRBJ1-6
CDR3 protein: CASSLLGSDRGGSPLHF

V gene: TRBV3-1/TRBV3-2
J gene: TRBJ2-1
CDR3 protein: CASSQVTGGGWQFF

V gene: TRBV7-8
J gene: TRBJ2-7
CDR3 protein: CASSLAGQGYVEQYF

V gene: TRBV24-1
J gene: TRBJ2-1
CDR3 protein: CATSDIGLANNEQFF

V gene: TRBV6-1
J gene: TRBJ2-3
CDR3 protein: CASSETSGGSTDTQYF

V gene: TRBV7-2
J gene: TRBJ1-6
CDR3 protein: CASSFSGGRGMGNSPLHF

V gene: TRBV4-1
J gene: TRBJ2-7
CDR3 protein: CASSQVDSDEQYF

V gene: TRBV6-2/TRBV6-3
J gene: TRBJ1-2
CDR3 protein: CASSYPRGFNPGYTF

V gene: TRBV28
J gene: TRBJ2-5
CDR3 protein: CASSSLLAGVFETQYF

V gene: TRBV7-9
J gene: TRBJ1-1
CDR3 protein: CASLDRVNTEAFF

V gene: TRBV7-9
J gene: TRBJ2-2
CDR3 protein: CASSLLENTGELFF

V gene: TRBV11-2
J gene: TRBJ1-3
CDR3 protein: CASSLMGARSGNTIYF

V gene: TRBV28
J gene: TRBJ2-7
CDR3 protein: CASSRHYEQYF

V gene: TRBV10-2
J gene: TRBJ2-7
CDR3 protein: CASKTSGDHYEQYF

V gene: TRBV9
J gene: TRBJ1-2
CDR3 protein: CASSVEKEGGYTF

V gene: TRBV5-4
J gene: TRBJ2-7
CDR3 protein: CASSPGLAEYEQYF

V gene: TRBV28
J gene: TRBJ1-6
CDR3 protein: CASSTRSTSSYNSPLHF

V gene: TRBV19
J gene: TRBJ2-1
CDR3 protein: CASIPAGGHNEQFF

V gene: TRBV24-1
J gene: TRBJ1-4
CDR3 protein: CATSDSQVTGGTNEKLFF

V gene: TRBV5-6
J gene: TRBJ2-7
CDR3 protein: CASSLGLASSYEQYF

V gene: TRBV18
J gene: TRBJ2-3
CDR3 protein: CASSPGLAGDTQYF

V gene: TRBV7-2
J gene: TRBJ2-7
CDR3 protein: CASSFGRSGAYEQYF

V gene: TRBV12-3/TRBV12-4
J gene: TRBJ1-1
CDR3 protein: CASSAGLRDEAFF

V gene: TRBV11-1
J gene: TRBJ2-5
CDR3 protein: CASSLEPDGSQYF

V gene: TRBV4-2
J gene: TRBJ2-7
CDR3 protein: CASSQDGGSPSYEQYF

V gene: TRBV6-5
J gene: TRBJ2-7
CDR3 protein: CASSLSFNEQYF

V gene: TRBV30
J gene: TRBJ2-7
CDR3 protein: CAWDRGGTIRYEQYF

V gene: TRBV18
J gene: TRBJ2-4
CDR3 protein: CASSPSGIAKNIQYF

V gene: TRBV3-1/TRBV3-2
J gene: TRBJ2-7
CDR3 protein: CASSQFAYEQYF

V gene: TRBV29-1
J gene: TRBJ2-5
CDR3 protein: CSVVQGSTTRTQYF